This T cell receptor (beta chain) emerged from a study of shared clonotypes between healthy human individuals. The V gene's germline CDR1 is SGHNT and CDR2 YYREEE (reference sequence). This CDR3 is built from 15 residues. Between the trimmed V and J ends, which lost 7 bases and 11 bases, there was a span of 25 bases. The method was immunoSEQ multiplex PCR; TCRdb's version includes in-frame clones alone and lacks a portion of them. The sample includes some 1.5 million clones, 95% to 99% of them seen just once. The sample consisted of naive CD4+ T cells sorted from blood. As for subset: CD45RA+ positively selected. The receptor was isolated from a man aged 25 to 40 in good health. The chain is built from TRBV5-4 and TRBJ2-1; the D is unclear. The CDR3 DNA is TGTGCCAGCGCTCCGGAATTGGGTGTTTTACAGAAGCAGTTCTTC. It encodes CASAPELGVLQKQFF.